These T cell receptor beta chains were read from a single sample in a study of blood T cells in healthy people across ages. TCRdb redid the calling of the 5' RACE reads with MiXCR, one entry per CDR3 protein. The sample yields around 750,000 distinct CDR3 sequences, roughly 50% seen once. The material sequenced was blood. The receptors stem from an elderly man in good health. Each CDR3 is given with its conserved first and last residue. A D gene is named only where the DNA matches it firmly. A row's size may be missing; if present it is once, few, many or a size class.

D gene	J gene	clone size	CDR3 length	V gene	CDR3 DNA	CDR3 protein
NA	TRBJ1-1	NA	14	TRBV5-1	TGCGCCAGTCGCGGGGAAGGGGCGAACACTGAAGCTTTCTTT	CASRGEGANTEAFF
NA	TRBJ2-3	few	13	TRBV5-1	TGCGCCAGCAGCGATCTTGTGTCAGATACGCAGTATTTT	CASSDLVSDTQYF
NA	TRBJ2-5	NA	13	TRBV20-1	TGCAGTGCGCCTAGGCAGGGGTCGGAGACCCAGTACTTC	CSAPRQGSETQYF
TRBD1	TRBJ1-2	NA	14	TRBV5-1	TGCGCCAGCAGCTTGGTGGAGGGGGCTTATGGCTACACCTTC	CASSLVEGAYGYTF
NA	TRBJ2-7	once	14	TRBV5-1	TGCGCCAGCAGCTTGACTAGCCAACCTACGCAGCAGTACTTC	CASSLTSQPTQQYF
NA	TRBJ2-1	many	13	TRBV30	TGTGCCTGGAGTTCACGCCCCTCCGGGGAGCAGTTCTTC	CAWSSRPSGEQFF
TRBD2	TRBJ2-7	few	15	TRBV5-5	TGTGCCAGCAGCTGGACTAGCGGGAGCCTCTACGAGCAGTACTTC	CASSWTSGSLYEQYF
NA	TRBJ2-3	NA	13	TRBV24-1	TGTGCCGCCAGTGATTTTAAGAGAGATACGCAGTATTTT	CAASDFKRDTQYF
TRBD2	TRBJ2-1	NA	14	TRBV6-5	TGTGCCAGCAGTTACGGGCTAGCGGGCAATGGGCAGTTCTTC	CASSYGLAGNGQFF
TRBD2	TRBJ2-1	NA	16	TRBV7-3	TGTGCCAGCAGCTCTTATGGGACTAGCGGGAGTTATGAGCAGTTCTTC	CASSSYGTSGSYEQFF
TRBD2	TRBJ2-3	NA	14	TRBV14	TGTGCCGGCACCTCACTAGCGGGAGACAGATACGCGTATTTT	CAGTSLAGDRYAYF
NA	TRBJ2-1	NA	11	TRBV12-5	TGTGCTACCGGACTACTGCATGAGCAGTTCTTC	CATGLLHEQFF
NA	TRBJ2-2	NA	13	TRBV7-2	TGTGCCAGCAGCTCCAAGAATGTCCGGGAGCTGTTTTTT	CASSSKNVRELFF
TRBD2	TRBJ2-7	NA	14	TRBV2	TGTGCCAGCAGTGCGGTGCTAGCGGGATCCGAGCAGTACTTC	CASSAVLAGSEQYF
TRBD2	TRBJ2-7	NA	16	TRBV14	TGTGCCAGCAGCCCCAACCCAGCCGGGACTACCTACGAGCAGTACTTC	CASSPNPAGTTYEQYF
NA	TRBJ2-5	NA	13	TRBV4-1	TGCGCCAGCAGCCAAGCGGGGGATGAGACCCAGTACTTC	CASSQAGDETQYF
TRBD2	TRBJ2-3	few	14	TRBV6-5	TGTGCCAGCAGTTCAACTAGCGGGGGCAGATACGCGTATTTT	CASSSTSGGRYAYF
TRBD1	TRBJ2-5	few	15	TRBV2	TGTGCCAGCAGTGAGAATGGACAGGGACTAGAGACCCAGTACTTC	CASSENGQGLETQYF
TRBD2	TRBJ2-7	NA	17	TRBV5-1	TGCGCCAGCAGCTTGGTGTTTCCTAGCGGGAGACTCTACGAGCAGTACTTC	CASSLVFPSGRLYEQYF
TRBD1	TRBJ1-2	NA	15	TRBV28	TGTGCCAGCAGTCGGGAGAGACAGGGGGCGGGGGGCTACACCTTC	CASSRERQGAGGYTF
NA	TRBJ1-2	few	14	TRBV18	TGTGCCAGCTCACCCTTGGGGCAGATTAATGGCTACACCTTC	CASSPLGQINGYTF
NA	TRBJ1-1	once	15	TRBV6-6	TGTGCCAGCAGTTACTCAGGCATGGCGAACACTGAAGCTTTCTTT	CASSYSGMANTEAFF
NA	TRBJ2-7	NA	14	TRBV2	TGTGCCAGCAGTCGCGAAACCACCAAGTACGAGCAGTACTTC	CASSRETTKYEQYF
NA	TRBJ2-3	few	14	TRBV7-2	TGTGCCAGCAGATTTAAAGGTGACACAGATACGCAGTATTTT	CASRFKGDTDTQYF
NA	TRBJ2-2	NA	15	TRBV10-3	TGTGCCATCAGTGATAAGGGCCCGAACACCGGGGAGCTGTTTTTT	CAISDKGPNTGELFF
TRBD1	TRBJ2-4	NA	16	TRBV27	TGTGCCAGCAGCTTATTTAGGACAGGGGATCAGAACATTCAGTACTTC	CASSLFRTGDQNIQYF
TRBD2	TRBJ2-5	NA	16	TRBV25-1	TGTGCCAGCAGCCCAAGCGGGGCCGGGGGTAAAGAGACCCAGTACTTC	CASSPSGAGGKETQYF
NA	TRBJ2-3	few	15	TRBV6-4	TGTGCCAGCAGCCCCCGGGGTACCCCCACAGATACGCAGTATTTT	CASSPRGTPTDTQYF
TRBD1	TRBJ2-3	NA	13	TRBV18	TGTGCCAGCTCGGGGATCAGGGACAGATACGCGTATTTT	CASSGIRDRYAYF
TRBD2	TRBJ2-7	few	15	TRBV12-3/TRBV12-4	TGTGCCAGCAGTAAGACTAGCGGGCTCTCCTACGAGCAGTACTTC	CASSKTSGLSYEQYF
TRBD1	TRBJ2-1	NA	14	TRBV25-1	TGTGCCAGCAGTGTGACAGGGTTCCACAATGAGCAGTTCTTC	CASSVTGFHNEQFF
NA	TRBJ2-5	NA	14	TRBV5-1	TGCGCCAGCACCTGGACCGCCCACCAAGAGACCCAGTACTTC	CASTWTAHQETQYF
NA	TRBJ2-7	NA	11	TRBV20-1	TGCAGTGCTAGTGTACTGAACGAGCAGTACTTC	CSASVLNEQYF
TRBD2	TRBJ2-1	once	15	TRBV5-1	TGCGCCAGCAGCTTGGGTCCAGCGGGGAACAATGAGCAGTTCTTC	CASSLGPAGNNEQFF
TRBD1	TRBJ2-5	NA	15	TRBV5-1	TGCGCCAGCAGGAATACTGGACAGGTGGGGGAGACCCAGTACTTC	CASRNTGQVGETQYF
NA	TRBJ2-3	NA	14	TRBV5-5	TGTGCCAGCAGCTTCAGCCCGCAGGGAGATACGCAGTATTTT	CASSFSPQGDTQYF
TRBD1	TRBJ2-5	few	13	TRBV20-1	TGCAGTGCCATAGGACAGGGCCAAGAGACCCAGTACTTC	CSAIGQGQETQYF
NA	TRBJ2-1	NA	18	TRBV7-9	TGTGCCAGCGCACAGGGAAGAGGGAGCTTTGAGGGCTACAATGAGCAGTTCTTC	CASAQGRGSFEGYNEQFF
NA	TRBJ2-5	few	10	TRBV29-1	TGCAGCGGGACTGGCGAGTCCCAGTACTTC	CSGTGESQYF
NA	TRBJ2-1	NA	15	TRBV7-2	TGTGCCAGCAGCTTAGCAAGGAGCACCTACAATGAGCAGTTCTTC	CASSLARSTYNEQFF
TRBD2	TRBJ2-3	NA	16	TRBV11-2	TGTGCCAGCAGCCTGGGGGTAGGGGAGGGGCGCAGATACGCGTATTTT	CASSLGVGEGRRYAYF
NA	TRBJ1-5	few	16	TRBV7-2	TGTGCCAGCAGCTTAGCAACGGTGTATAGCAATCAGCCCCAGCATTTT	CASSLATVYSNQPQHF
TRBD2	TRBJ2-7	NA	15	TRBV6-1	TGTGCCAGCAGTGATCCTCCGGGGGGTAAGGACGAGCAGTACTTC	CASSDPPGGKDEQYF
NA	TRBJ2-1	few	15	TRBV3-1	TGTGCCAGCAGCGCCCGACTACCCTCCTACAATGAGCAGTTCTTC	CASSARLPSYNEQFF
NA	TRBJ1-1	NA	12	TRBV29-1	TGCAGCGTAGACACCCCGGGGGAGTCGGTTTTCTTT	CSVDTPGESVFF